Shown below are 29 T cell receptor beta chains from a single sample sequenced in a study of early T cells in non-severe SARS-CoV-2 infection. A single record per CDR3 protein comes from TCRdb applying MiXCR to the 5' RACE reads. The sample records fewer than 80,000 distinct CDR3 sequences, 9.5% being singletons. Specimen: whole blood. The receptors were sampled from an adult who was a healthcare worker with PCR-confirmed SARS-CoV-2 infection or an uninfected control (not recorded which).

In its sample, this clonotype was seen many times. The CDR3: CSAPTSGNYEQYF. In DNA form, the CDR3 reads TGCAGTGCCCCGACTAGCGGGAACTACGAGCAGTACTTC. The J gene is TRBJ2-7, the V gene TRBV20-1; 11 bases map to TRBD2. The CDR3 has 13 amino acids. The junction had 4 bases not matched to a gene; V was cut back by 6 bases and J by 3 bases. Germline CDR1 DFQATT, CDR2 SNEGSKA (reference sequence).

This chain connects TRBV29-1 to TRBJ2-1; no definite D call. This CDR3 contains 13 residues. V lost 6 bases to trimming and J lost 7 bases, with 16 bases between them. The germline gives CDR1 SQVTM, CDR2 ANQGSEA. As DNA, the CDR3 is TGCAGCGTGGGGAACACACTGGGAAATGAGCAGTTCTTC. Amino acids: CSVGNTLGNEQFF.

The J gene is TRBJ2-3, the V gene TRBV25-1, with 9 bases identical to TRBD2. The ends lost 4 bases at V and 2 bases at J; junction bases unmatched: 4. Germline CDR1 MGHDK, CDR2 SYGVNS. The CDR3 has 15 residues. The CDR3 reads CASSALAGVTDTQYF. CDR3 coding DNA: TGTGCCAGCAGTGCGTTAGCGGGGGTCACAGATACGCAGTATTTT.

This clonotype showed up many times. V is TRBV20-1 and J is TRBJ2-1; a weak D match, TRBD2 (5 bases). There are 14 residues in the CDR3. Germline values: CDR1 DFQATT, CDR2 SNEGSKA (reference sequence). Trimming stripped 3 bases from V and 6 bases from J, with 15 bases between. This CDR3 reads CSARASDWGNEQFF. The CDR3 coding sequence is TGCAGTGCTAGGGCATCGGACTGGGGCAATGAGCAGTTCTTC.

The chain joins TRBV7-2 to TRBJ2-1, with 11 nucleotides matching TRBD2. Germline V gene sequence: CDR1 SGHTA, CDR2 FQGNSA. V lost 5 bases, J lost 7 bases, and 4 bases stayed unmatched. This CDR3 comprises 14 residues. CDR3 amino acids: CASSPGLAENEQFF. The CDR3 nucleotides read TGTGCCAGCAGCCCGGGACTAGCGGAGAATGAGCAGTTCTTC.

The sample holds many counts of this clonotype. This chain connects TRBV11-2 to TRBJ2-2; 9 bases align to TRBD1. The CDR3 has 15 amino acids. Germline values: CDR1 SGHAT, CDR2 FQNNGV. Losses at the gene ends were 4 bases for V and 6 bases for J; bases not matched to a gene: 6. CDR3 protein: CASSSSRTGAGELFF. The CDR3 DNA reads as TGTGCCAGCAGCTCATCCCGGACAGGGGCCGGGGAGCTGTTTTTT.

This clonotype has ten or more counts. V usage is TRBV5-6 and J usage is TRBJ1-6, with unresolved D. The germline V and J ends were trimmed by 0 bases and 9 bases, with 13 bases remaining between them. The CDR3 contains 15 residues. Germline loops: CDR1 SGHDT, CDR2 YYEEEE. CDR3 protein: CASSLDGSLGSPLHF. In nucleotides, the CDR3 is TGTGCCAGCAGCTTGGATGGGTCTCTCGGTTCACCCCTCCACTTT.

The table lists this clonotype with a few counts. The chain has TRBV20-1 and TRBJ1-5; TRBD1 might be the D (6 bases). The CDR3 length is 12 residues. Germline V CDR1 and CDR2: DFQATT, SNEGSKA (reference sequence). V dropped 7 bases and J dropped 7 bases, with 14 bases sitting between them. The CDR3 DNA follows: TGCAGTGTCGCCAGGGGTGGCCAGCCCCAGCATTTT. Protein product: CSVARGGQPQHF.

This clonotype showed up just a few times. The chain couples TRBV29-1 to TRBJ2-1; 9 bases match TRBD2. V lost 4 bases, J lost 6 bases, and 7 bases stayed unmatched. The CDR3 spans 14 residues. Germline V gene data show CDR1 as SQVTM and CDR2 as ANQGSEA. DNA of the CDR3: TGCAGCGTTGCTGCTAGCGGGAACATCAATGAGCAGTTCTTC. This gives the protein CSVAASGNINEQFF.

The chain is built from TRBV18 and TRBJ2-3; D is undetermined. With 2 bases removed from V and 5 bases from J, the gap between germline ends came to 8 bases. CDR3 size: 13 residues. The germline V gene has CDR1 KGHSH and CDR2 LQKENI. The DNA for the CDR3 is TGTGCCAGCTCACCAAACAAGGGAGATACGCAGTATTTT. This gives the protein CASSPNKGDTQYF.

This chain links TRBV20-1 with TRBJ2-2, with D possibly being TRBD1 (6 bases). CDR1 is DFQATT, CDR2 SNEGSKA, per germline (reference sequence). The CDR3 covers 15 residues. V was pared by 6 bases and J by 3 bases, with 17 bases between. CDR3 region: CSASPWAGDTGELFF. The CDR3 DNA sequence: TGCAGTGCCTCCCCCTGGGCAGGGGACACCGGGGAGCTGTTTTTT.

J is TRBJ2-7 and V is TRBV20-1; the D gene could be TRBD1 or TRBD2 (6 bases each). The V gene lost 5 bases and the J gene lost 7 bases, with 12 bases spanning the gap. Germline assignment: CDR1 DFQATT and CDR2 SNEGSKA (reference sequence). The CDR3 has 11 residues. The CDR3, as DNA: TGCAGTGCTGGAGGGGGGAGGGAGCAGTACTTC. It specifies CSAGGGREQYF.

In this sample, this clonotype turned up once. V gene TRBV7-9 combines with J gene TRBJ1-1; D remains unclear. The CDR3 runs to 12 residues. Germline CDR1 reads SEHNR; CDR2 reads FQNEAQ (reference sequence). The V end was cut by 3 bases, the J end by 5 bases, with 7 bases between. The chain's CDR3 is CASSFEVTEAFF. The CDR3 DNA reads TGTGCCAGCAGCTTTGAAGTAACTGAAGCTTTCTTT.

The sample holds one count of this clonotype. V usage is TRBV20-1 and J usage is TRBJ2-3, with 10 nucleotides matching TRBD2. Looked up from germline, CDR1 is DFQATT and CDR2 is SNEGSKA (reference sequence). The CDR3 runs to 13 residues. The CDR3 DNA reads as TGCACAATAGCGGGAGGCTCCACAGATACGCAGTATTTT. Amino acids: CTIAGGSTDTQYF.

This clonotype was picked up many times. J is TRBJ1-1 and V is TRBV7-6; the D is unclear. In germline, CDR1 is SGHVS, CDR2 FNYEAQ. The V end lost 5 bases, the J end lost 2 bases, and 15 bases lay between the germline ends. The CDR3 sequence is 15 residues long. The CDR3 spells CASSVGPGVNTEAFF. CDR3 nucleotide sequence: TGTGCCAGCAGCGTCGGGCCAGGAGTAAACACTGAAGCTTTCTTT.

In its sample, this clonotype was seen a few times. The genes are TRBV5-1 and TRBJ2-1; TRBD2 aligns across 10 bases. V was pared by 3 bases and J by 10 bases, with 13 bases of the junction left unmatched. This CDR3 contains 16 residues. Looked up from germline, CDR1 is SGHRS and CDR2 is YFSETQ. CDR3 nucleotides: TGCGCCAGCAGCTACCTCAGTAGCGGGGGGACCTTAGAGCAGTTCTTC. It yields the protein CASSYLSSGGTLEQFF.

The rearrangement links TRBV10-2 to TRBJ2-3; a possible D gene is TRBD1 (6 bases). V shed 8 bases and J shed 8 bases, with 11 bases lying between them. Germline V gene data show CDR1 as WSHSY and CDR2 as SAAADI. The CDR3 extends over 11 amino acids. This CDR3 reads CASGQPPTQYF. CDR3 nucleotides: TGCGCCAGCGGACAGCCCCCTACGCAGTATTTT.

This clonotype was seen only a few times. The gene calls are TRBV12-3 or TRBV12-4 and TRBJ1-5; tentative D call: TRBD1 (6 bases). This CDR3 spans 14 amino acids. Trimming removed 2 bases from V and 3 bases from J, with 8 bases in between. CDR3 nucleotides: TGTGCCAGCAGTTTATCAGGGGACAATCAGCCCCAGCATTTT. It yields the protein CASSLSGDNQPQHF.

The chain couples TRBV4-3 to TRBJ2-2; tentatively, D is TRBD2 (6 bases). Germline V gene data show CDR1 as LGHNA and CDR2 as YSLEER. With 3 bases removed from V and 3 bases from J, the gap between germline ends came to 14 bases. This CDR3 region has 16 residues. CDR3 amino acids: CASSQRGLPHTGELFF. The CDR3 DNA sequence: TGCGCCAGCAGCCAGCGGGGACTGCCCCACACCGGGGAGCTGTTTTTT.

This clonotype appeared many times. J is TRBJ2-1 and V is TRBV5-4; 11 bases align to TRBD2. Germline loops: CDR1 SGHNT, CDR2 YYREEE (reference sequence). Trimming took 2 bases from V and 7 from J; bases not matched to a gene: 11. The CDR3 length is 17 residues. In DNA form, the CDR3 reads TGTGCCAGCAGCTTAGGTAGCGGGAGGGGGTCGAGAAATGAGCAGTTCTTC. Its protein product is CASSLGSGRGSRNEQFF.

This clonotype was picked up a small number of times. The chain combines TRBV20-1 with TRBJ2-1; 9 bases map to TRBD2. The CDR3 has 15 amino acids. After removal of 0 bases from V and 6 bases from J, the junction contained 6 bases not matched to a gene. CDR1 and CDR2 from the germline V gene are DFQATT and SNEGSKA (reference sequence). The CDR3 loop is CSARDRTSATNEQFF. Here the CDR3 DNA reads TGCAGTGCTAGAGATCGGACTAGCGCTACCAATGAGCAGTTCTTC.

Many counts were recorded for this clonotype. CDR3 DNA: TGTGCCAGCAGCGTAGCCCCAGAAGGGGGGGTCGAGGGCTACACCTTC. Residues: CASSVAPEGGVEGYTF. The rearrangement links TRBV9 to TRBJ1-2; TRBD1 might be the D (6 bases). V gave up 0 bases and J gave up 8 bases, with 20 bases separating them. This CDR3 spans 16 amino acids. The V gene's germline CDR1 is SGDLS and CDR2 YYNGEE.

This clonotype came up many times. The V gene is TRBV29-1, the J gene TRBJ2-2; TRBD2 might be the D (6 bases). V was pared by 7 bases and J by 1 base, with 13 bases between. Germline assignment: CDR1 SQVTM and CDR2 ANQGSEA. The CDR3 length is 14 residues. The CDR3 here is CSARREKNTGELFF. In DNA, the CDR3 is TGCAGCGCAAGACGGGAGAAGAACACCGGGGAGCTGTTTTTT.

The CDR3 here is CASRKLFGRQGNYGYTF. The CDR3 nucleotides read TGTGCCAGTCGCAAGTTATTCGGACGACAGGGAAACTATGGCTACACCTTC. The chain links TRBV19 to TRBJ1-2, with 7 bases fitting TRBD1. This CDR3 contains 17 residues. V lost 8 bases and J lost 2; bases outside the gene matches: 17. Germline CDR1 and CDR2: LNHDA and SQIVND (reference sequence).

The chain combines TRBV3-1 with TRBJ1-1; D is ambiguous. CDR1 LGHDT and CDR2 YNNKEL come from the germline V gene (reference sequence). With 7 bases removed from V and 8 bases from J, the gap between germline ends came to 17 bases. This CDR3 is 13 amino acids long. CDR3 sequence reads: CASILRGSGEAFF. The CDR3 nucleotides read TGTGCCAGCATCTTACGAGGTTCGGGCGAAGCTTTCTTT. Drawing the rest from reference TRBV3-1 and TRBJ1-1, the complete variable domain is DTAVSQTPKYLVTQMGNDKSIKCEQNLGHDTMYWYKQDSKKFLKIMFSYNNKELIINETVPNRFSPKSPDKAHLNLHINSLELGDSAVYFCASILRGSGEAFFGQGTRLTVV.

The chain couples TRBV6-1 to TRBJ2-3; D tentatively reads TRBD1 or TRBD2 (6 bases each). V lost 3 bases and J 2 bases, leaving 9 bases between the germline ends. The CDR3 has 14 residues. The germline V gene encodes CDR1 MNHNS and CDR2 SASEGT. The CDR3 coding sequence is TGTGCCAGCAGTGACGGGGGCCCCACAGATACGCAGTATTTT. Translating gives CASSDGGPTDTQYF.

This chain links TRBV20-1 with TRBJ2-7, with 8 bases that match TRBD1. Trimming cost V 5 bases and J 0 bases; bases outside gene matches: 6. The CDR3 totals 14 residues. CDR1 is DFQATT and CDR2 is SNEGSKA in the germline V gene (reference sequence). The CDR3 region is CSAHPGTGSYEQYF. CDR3 nucleotides: TGCAGTGCTCATCCCGGGACAGGCTCCTACGAGCAGTACTTC.

This clonotype turned up a few times. The chain combines TRBV6-1 with TRBJ1-6; TRBD1 matches at 7 bases. The V gene end was trimmed by 5 bases and the J gene end by 10 bases; junction bases not matched to a gene: 8. Germline V gene data show CDR1 as MNHNS and CDR2 as SASEGT. CDR3 length: 14 amino acids. The CDR3 coding sequence is TGTGCCAGCAGTAGGACAGGCCTTGAATCACCCCTCCACTTT. It encodes CASSRTGLESPLHF.

This clonotype was detected ten times or more. The chain employs TRBV20-1 and TRBJ2-3, with a weak D call TRBD2 (6 bases). From germline, CDR1 is DFQATT and CDR2 SNEGSKA (reference sequence). V was trimmed by 3 bases and J by 0 bases, leaving 16 bases between them. This CDR3 is 16 amino acids long. The CDR3 reads CSARAADYSSTDTQYF. CDR3 sequence (DNA): TGCAGTGCTAGGGCCGCGGACTACTCGAGCACAGATACGCAGTATTTT.